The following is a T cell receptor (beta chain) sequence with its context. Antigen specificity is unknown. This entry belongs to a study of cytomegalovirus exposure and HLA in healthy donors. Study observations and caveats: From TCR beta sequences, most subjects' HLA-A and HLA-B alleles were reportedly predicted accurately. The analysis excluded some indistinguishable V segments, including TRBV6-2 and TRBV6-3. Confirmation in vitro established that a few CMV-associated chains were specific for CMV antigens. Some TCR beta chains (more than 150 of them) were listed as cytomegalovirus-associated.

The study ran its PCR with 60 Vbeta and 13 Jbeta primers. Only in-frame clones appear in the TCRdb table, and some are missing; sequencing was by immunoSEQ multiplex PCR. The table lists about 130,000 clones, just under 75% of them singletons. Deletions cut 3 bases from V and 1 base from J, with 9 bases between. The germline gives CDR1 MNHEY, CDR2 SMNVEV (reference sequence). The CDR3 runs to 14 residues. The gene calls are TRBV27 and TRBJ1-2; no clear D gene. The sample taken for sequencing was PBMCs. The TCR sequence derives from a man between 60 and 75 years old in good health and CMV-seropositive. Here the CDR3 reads CASSFVGGNYGYTF. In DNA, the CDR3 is TGTGCCAGCAGTTTCGTTGGCGGTAACTATGGCTACACCTTC.